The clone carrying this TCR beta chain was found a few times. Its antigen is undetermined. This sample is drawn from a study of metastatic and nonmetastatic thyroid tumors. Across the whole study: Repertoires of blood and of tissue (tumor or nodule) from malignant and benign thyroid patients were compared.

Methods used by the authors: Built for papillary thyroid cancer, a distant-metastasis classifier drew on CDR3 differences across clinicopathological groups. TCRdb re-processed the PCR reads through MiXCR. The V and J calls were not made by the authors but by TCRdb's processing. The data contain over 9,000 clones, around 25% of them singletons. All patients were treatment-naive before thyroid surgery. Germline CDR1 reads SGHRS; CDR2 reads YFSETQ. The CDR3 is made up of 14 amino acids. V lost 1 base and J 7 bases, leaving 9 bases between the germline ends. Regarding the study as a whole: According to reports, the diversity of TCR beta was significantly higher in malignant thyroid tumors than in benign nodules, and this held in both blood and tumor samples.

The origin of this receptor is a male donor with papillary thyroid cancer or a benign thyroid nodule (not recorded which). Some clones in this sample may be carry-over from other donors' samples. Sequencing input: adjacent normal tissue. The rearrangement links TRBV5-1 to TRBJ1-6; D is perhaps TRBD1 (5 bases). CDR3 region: CASSLQGLNSPLHF. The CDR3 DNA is TGCGCCAGCAGCTTGCAGGGATTGAATTCACCCCTCCACTTT.